This TCR beta chain was recorded in a study of blood T cell repertoires in COVID-19. Study details: Researchers got acute and convalescent COVID-19 samples from the United States, Italy and Spain. The cDNA or gDNA used as material had been derived from T cells, B-cell-depleted T cells, or PBMCs.

This CDR3 region has 13 residues. The V and J ends lost 5 bases and 5 bases, in that order; junction bases with no gene match: 6. Per the authors' pipeline: Amplification from reference gene primers served as the basis for estimated nucleated cell counts. Sequencing was performed with immunoSEQ multiplex PCR; in TCRdb, only in-frame clones are kept and a portion is missing. D and trimming come from the DNA, and the V and J calls and clone size come from that table. The table lists approximately 110,000 clones, 85% of them singletons. This chain links TRBV12-3 or TRBV12-4 with TRBJ2-7; TRBD1 matches 7 bases. What was sequenced was peripheral blood. The TCR sequence derives from a man between 45 and 60 years old with acute or convalescent COVID-19. The CDR3 nucleotides are TGTGCCAGCAGTCAGACAGGGTACCACGAGCAGTACTTC. Translation gives CASSQTGYHEQYF.